These 12 T cell receptor beta chains originate from one sample sequenced in a study of somatic mutations in cytotoxic T cells in rheumatoid arthritis. Here immunoSEQ multiplex PCR was the method, and the copy in TCRdb shows in-frame clones only, minus some. The sample records 14,000 or so clones, about 69% being singletons. The sequenced sample consisted of CD8+ T cells sorted from blood. Every receptor here comes from an adult with rheumatoid arthritis.

This clone was detected a few times. The chain is built from TRBV7-9 and TRBJ2-1; 7 bases map to TRBD1. The V segment lost 3 bases and the J segment 4 bases; nucleotides outside the gene matches: 6. The CDR3 spans 15 residues. Germline V gives CDR1 SEHNR, CDR2 FQNEAQ (reference sequence). CDR3 sequence (DNA): TGTGCCAGCAGCTTTCCGGGACAGATTTACAATGAGCAGTTCTTC. It encodes CASSFPGQIYNEQFF.

The rearrangement joins TRBV13 to TRBJ2-6; no clear D. This CDR3 has 15 amino acids. Germline assignment: CDR1 PRHDT and CDR2 FYEKMQ (reference sequence). V was trimmed by 4 bases and J by 1 base, leaving 8 bases between them. CDR3 residues: CASSSTSSGANVLTF. In nucleotides, the CDR3 is TGTGCCAGCAGCTCAACCTCGTCTGGGGCCAACGTCCTGACTTTC.

The chain recombines TRBV6-4 with TRBJ2-2; maybe TRBD2 (5 bases). The CDR3 is 12 residues long. Germline V CDR1 and CDR2: MRHNA, SNTAGT. V was clipped by 4 bases and J by 6 bases, with 6 bases between them. DNA for the CDR3: TGTGCCAGCAGTGGAGGGCCCGGGGAGCTGTTTTTT. Its protein product is CASSGGPGELFF.

This chain joins TRBV11-2 and TRBJ1-3; a possible D gene is TRBD1 (6 bases). The CDR3 loop spans 16 amino acids. V lost 5 bases and J 0 bases, leaving 14 bases between the germline ends. Germline assignment: CDR1 SGHAT and CDR2 FQNNGV. The chain's CDR3 is CASSVRTESSGNTIYF. The CDR3 region has the DNA TGTGCCAGCAGCGTACGGACAGAGAGCTCTGGAAACACCATATATTTT.

This clone was detected a few times. The chain uses TRBV7-9 and TRBJ2-7, with D possibly matching TRBD2 (5 bases). The germline CDR1 and CDR2 sequences are SEHNR and FQNEAQ (reference sequence). The CDR3 is 16 amino acids. The V end was cut by 2 bases, the J end by 3 bases, with 17 bases between. The CDR3 nucleotides are TGTGCCAGCAGCTTAACCGCGGGCCCTTACAGCTACGAGCAGTACTTC. The encoded protein is CASSLTAGPYSYEQYF.

This clone was seen more than once but under ten times. The rearrangement uses TRBV27 and TRBJ2-7; tentative D call: TRBD2 (5 bases). The CDR3 length is 13 residues. From germline, CDR1 is MNHEY and CDR2 SMNVEV (reference sequence). V was pared by 6 bases and J by 4 bases, with 13 bases between. The CDR3 DNA reads TGTGCCAGCAGCCCCGCGGGCCCTTACGAGCAGTACTTC. This codes for CASSPAGPYEQYF.

The chain has TRBV4-1 and TRBJ1-1; D is unclear. Trimming pared 3 bases from V and 4 bases from J, leaving 9 bases between. The CDR3 contains 13 residues. Looked up from germline, CDR1 is MGHRA and CDR2 is YSYEKL. CDR3 sequence: CASSQGFGTEAFF. The CDR3, as DNA: TGCGCCAGCAGCCAGGGATTCGGCACTGAAGCTTTCTTT.

This clone appeared a few times. V is TRBV4-1 and J is TRBJ1-1; D gene unclear. Looked up from germline, CDR1 is MGHRA and CDR2 is YSYEKL. There are 13 residues in the CDR3. Trimming took off 3 bases at V and 2 bases at J, with 7 bases between the two ends. CDR3 sequence reads: CASSQAPNTEAFF. DNA of the CDR3: TGCGCCAGCAGCCAGGCGCCCAACACTGAAGCTTTCTTT.

The chain recombines TRBV7-9 with TRBJ2-1; D could derive from TRBD1 or TRBD2 (5 bases each). Trimming removed 5 bases at V and 10 bases at J, with 18 bases between. Germline V CDR1 and CDR2: SEHNR, FQNEAQ (reference sequence). The CDR3 is 14 amino acids. CDR3: CASSSLGTWGEQFF. For the CDR3, the DNA is TGTGCCAGCAGCAGTCTCGGGACCTGGGGAGAGCAGTTCTTC.

This clone turned up a few times. The rearrangement uses TRBV2 and TRBJ1-2, with D hard to call. This CDR3 has 12 residues. V was shortened by 10 bases and J by 0 bases, with 9 bases between the two germline ends. CDR1 is SNHLY, CDR2 FYNNEI, per germline. This CDR3 is CAIQTTNYGYTF. The DNA for the CDR3 is TGTGCCATCCAGACAACTAACTATGGCTACACCTTC.

The chain uses TRBV6-1 and TRBJ1-5; a possible D gene is TRBD1 (6 bases). Trimming left V 3 bases short and J 7 bases short, with 13 bases between. Germline V gene data show CDR1 as MNHNS and CDR2 as SASEGT. The CDR3 loop spans 14 amino acids. The CDR3 nucleotides read TGTGCCAGCAGTGATTTCTCACAGGGACAGCCCCAGCATTTT. Protein sequence: CASSDFSQGQPQHF.

J is TRBJ1-1 and V is TRBV5-8, with D tentatively TRBD1 (6 bases). Germline-derived CDR1 and CDR2 are SGHTS and YDEGEE. CDR3 size: 14 residues. Trimming pared 3 bases from V and 1 base from J, leaving 10 bases between. The CDR3: CASSSLGGNTEAFF. CDR3 DNA: TGTGCCAGCAGCTCGTTAGGGGGGAACACTGAAGCTTTCTTT.